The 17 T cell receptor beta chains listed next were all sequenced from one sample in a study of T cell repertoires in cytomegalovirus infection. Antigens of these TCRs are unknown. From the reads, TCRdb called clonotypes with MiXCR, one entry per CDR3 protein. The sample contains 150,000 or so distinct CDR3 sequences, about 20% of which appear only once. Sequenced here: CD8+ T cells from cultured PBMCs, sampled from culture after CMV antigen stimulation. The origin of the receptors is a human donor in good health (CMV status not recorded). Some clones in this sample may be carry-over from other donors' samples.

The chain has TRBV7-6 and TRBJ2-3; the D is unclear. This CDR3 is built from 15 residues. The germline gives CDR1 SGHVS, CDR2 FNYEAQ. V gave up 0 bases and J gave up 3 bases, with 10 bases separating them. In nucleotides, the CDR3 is TGTGCCAGCAGCTTAGCAGGGTTCGGGACAGATACGCAGTATTTT. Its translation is CASSLAGFGTDTQYF. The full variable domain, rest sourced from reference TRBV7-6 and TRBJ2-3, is GAGVSQSPRYKVTKRGQDVALRCDPISGHVSLYWYRQALGQGPEFLTYFNYEAQQDKSGLPNDRFSAERPEGSISTLTIQRTEQRDSAMYRCASSLAGFGTDTQYFGPGTRLTVL.

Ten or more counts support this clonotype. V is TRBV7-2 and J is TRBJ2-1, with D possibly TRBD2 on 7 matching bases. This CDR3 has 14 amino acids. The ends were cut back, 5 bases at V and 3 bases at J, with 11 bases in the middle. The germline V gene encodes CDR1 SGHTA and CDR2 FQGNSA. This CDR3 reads CASSPGGRYNEQFF. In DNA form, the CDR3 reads TGTGCCAGCAGCCCGGGGGGCCGCTACAATGAGCAGTTCTTC.

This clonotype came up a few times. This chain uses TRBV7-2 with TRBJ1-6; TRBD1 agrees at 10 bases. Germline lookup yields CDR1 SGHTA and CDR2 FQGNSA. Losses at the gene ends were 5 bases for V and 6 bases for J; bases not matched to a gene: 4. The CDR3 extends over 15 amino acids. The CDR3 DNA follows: TGTGCCAGCAGCGCGGACAGGGGGACTAATTCACCCCTCCACTTT. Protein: CASSADRGTNSPLHF.

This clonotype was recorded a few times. The CDR3 spells CASSVDRQGNNYGYTF. For the CDR3, the DNA is TGTGCCAGCAGCGTAGATCGACAGGGAAATAACTATGGCTACACCTTC. This chain joins TRBV9 and TRBJ1-2; 7 nucleotides align to TRBD1. Germline loops: CDR1 SGDLS, CDR2 YYNGEE. The V and J ends lost 0 bases and 1 base, in that order; junction bases with no gene match: 6. The CDR3 loop spans 16 amino acids.

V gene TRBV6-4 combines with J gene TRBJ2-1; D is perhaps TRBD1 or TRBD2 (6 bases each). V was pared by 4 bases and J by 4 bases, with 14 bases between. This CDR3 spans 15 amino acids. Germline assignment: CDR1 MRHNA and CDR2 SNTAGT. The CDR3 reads CASSAEGGTYNEQFF. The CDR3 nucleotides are TGTGCCAGCAGTGCTGAGGGGGGCACTTACAATGAGCAGTTCTTC.

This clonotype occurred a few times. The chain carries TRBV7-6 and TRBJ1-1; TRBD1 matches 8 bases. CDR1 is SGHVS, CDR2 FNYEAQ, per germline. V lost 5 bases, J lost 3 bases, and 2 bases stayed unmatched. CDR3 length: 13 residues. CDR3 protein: CASSLTGDTEAFF. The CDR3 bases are TGTGCCAGCAGCCTGACAGGGGACACTGAAGCTTTCTTT.

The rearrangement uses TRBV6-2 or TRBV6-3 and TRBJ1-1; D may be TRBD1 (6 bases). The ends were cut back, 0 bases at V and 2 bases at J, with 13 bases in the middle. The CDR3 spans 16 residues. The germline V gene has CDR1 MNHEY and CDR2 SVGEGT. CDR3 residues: CASSYSGGQINTEAFF. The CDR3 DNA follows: TGTGCCAGCAGTTACTCAGGAGGACAGATAAACACTGAAGCTTTCTTT.

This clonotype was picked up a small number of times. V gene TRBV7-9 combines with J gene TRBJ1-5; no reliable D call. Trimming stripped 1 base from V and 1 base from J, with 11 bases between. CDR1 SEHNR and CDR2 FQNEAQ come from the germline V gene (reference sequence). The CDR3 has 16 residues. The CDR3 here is CASSLDGPSSNQPQHF. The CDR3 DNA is TGTGCCAGCAGCTTAGACGGCCCGTCAAGCAATCAGCCCCAGCATTTT.

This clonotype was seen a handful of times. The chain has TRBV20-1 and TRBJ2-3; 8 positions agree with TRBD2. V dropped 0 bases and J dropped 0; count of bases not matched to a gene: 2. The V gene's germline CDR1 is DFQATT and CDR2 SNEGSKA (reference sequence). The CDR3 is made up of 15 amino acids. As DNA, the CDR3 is TGCAGTGCTAGAGATCGGGGGGGTAGCACAGATACGCAGTATTTT. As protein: CSARDRGGSTDTQYF.

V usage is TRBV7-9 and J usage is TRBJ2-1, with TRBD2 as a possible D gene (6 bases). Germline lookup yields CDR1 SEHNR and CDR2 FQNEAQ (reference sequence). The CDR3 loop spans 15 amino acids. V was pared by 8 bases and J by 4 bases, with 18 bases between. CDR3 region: CASVVAGSIYNEQFF. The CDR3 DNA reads TGTGCCAGCGTGGTGGCGGGATCTATATACAATGAGCAGTTCTTC.

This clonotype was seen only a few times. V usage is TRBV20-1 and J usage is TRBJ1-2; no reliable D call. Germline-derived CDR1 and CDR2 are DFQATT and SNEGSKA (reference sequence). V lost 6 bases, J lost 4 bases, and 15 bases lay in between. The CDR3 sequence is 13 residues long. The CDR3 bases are TGCAGTGCGCGAAACAAGGAATCCTATGGCTACACCTTC. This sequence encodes CSARNKESYGYTF.

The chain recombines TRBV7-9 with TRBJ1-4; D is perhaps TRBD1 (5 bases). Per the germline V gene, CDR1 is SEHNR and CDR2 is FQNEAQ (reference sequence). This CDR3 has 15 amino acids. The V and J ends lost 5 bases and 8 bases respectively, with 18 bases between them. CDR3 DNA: TGTGCCAGCAGCGGTATGGGACCCGCGTGGGAAAAACTGTTTTTT. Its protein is CASSGMGPAWEKLFF.

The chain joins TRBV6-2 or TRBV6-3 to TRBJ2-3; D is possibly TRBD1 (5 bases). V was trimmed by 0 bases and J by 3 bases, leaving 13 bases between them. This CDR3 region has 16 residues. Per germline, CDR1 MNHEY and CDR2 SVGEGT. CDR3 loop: CASSYSGPFGTDTQYF. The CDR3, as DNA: TGTGCCAGCAGTTACTCGGGGCCCTTCGGAACAGATACGCAGTATTTT.

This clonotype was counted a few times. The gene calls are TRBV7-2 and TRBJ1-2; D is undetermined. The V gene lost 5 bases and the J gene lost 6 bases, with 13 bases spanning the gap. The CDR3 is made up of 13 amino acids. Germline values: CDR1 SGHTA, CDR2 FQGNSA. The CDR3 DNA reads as TGTGCCAGCAGCCCCCATACGGCAGATGGCTACACCTTC. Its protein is CASSPHTADGYTF.

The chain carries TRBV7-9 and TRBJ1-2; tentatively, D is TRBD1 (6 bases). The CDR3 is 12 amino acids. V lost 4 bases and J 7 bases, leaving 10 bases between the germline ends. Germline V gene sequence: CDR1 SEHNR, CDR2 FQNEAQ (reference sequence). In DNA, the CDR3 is TGTGCCAGCAGCTCCGGACAGCCTGGCTACACCTTC. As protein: CASSSGQPGYTF.

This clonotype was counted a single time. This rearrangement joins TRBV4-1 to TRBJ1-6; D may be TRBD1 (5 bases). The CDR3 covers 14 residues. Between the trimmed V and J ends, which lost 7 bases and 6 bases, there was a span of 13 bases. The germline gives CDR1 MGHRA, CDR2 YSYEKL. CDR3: CASNQGVSNSPLHF. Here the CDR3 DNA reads TGCGCCAGCAACCAGGGTGTGAGTAATTCACCCCTCCACTTT.

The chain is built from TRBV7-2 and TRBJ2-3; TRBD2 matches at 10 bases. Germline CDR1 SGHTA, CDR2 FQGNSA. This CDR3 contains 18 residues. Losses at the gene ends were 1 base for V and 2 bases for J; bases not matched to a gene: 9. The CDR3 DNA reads TGTGCCAGCAGCTTAGTAGGGCTAGCGGGGGCATCCACAGATACGCAGTATTTT. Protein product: CASSLVGLAGASTDTQYF.